These 27 T cell receptor beta chains came from one sample sequenced in a study of beta chain features in type 1 diabetes. Study-wide points: Significant though moderate, a shortening of TCRB CDR3s appeared in all four CD4+ subsets of Type 1 diabetes patients.

Sequenced material consisted of expressed TCRB transcripts (all of the isolated RNA was reverse transcribed). The assay was immunoSEQ multiplex PCR, and TCRdb's table has in-frame clones only and misses some. Of 100,000 to 150,000 clones listed, around 16% are singletons. These receptors have no identified antigens. Sequencing input: central memory CD4+ T cells from blood. The receptors derive from a man aged 18 to 30 with type 1 diabetes.

The CDR3 here is CASTVTRTSGANEQFF. In DNA form, the CDR3 reads TGTGCCAGCACAGTTACCCGGACTAGCGGGGCCAATGAGCAGTTCTTC. The chain recombines TRBV6-4 with TRBJ2-1; TRBD2 matches 12 bases. V gave up 7 bases and J gave up 6 bases; unmatched junction bases: 10. CDR1 is MRHNA, CDR2 SNTAGT, per germline. CDR3 size: 16 residues.

J is TRBJ1-1 and V is TRBV18; no definite D call. Germline assignment: CDR1 KGHSH and CDR2 LQKENI. Trimming pared 2 bases from V and 5 bases from J, leaving 3 bases between. The CDR3 covers 11 residues. The CDR3 here is CASSPGTEAFF. CDR3 sequence (DNA): TGTGCCAGCTCACCAGGTACTGAAGCTTTCTTT.

V is TRBV29-1 and J is TRBJ1-5; tentatively, D is TRBD1 (6 bases). CDR3 length: 13 residues. Germline V gene sequence: CDR1 SQVTM, CDR2 ANQGSEA. V was trimmed by 4 bases and J by 2 bases, leaving 9 bases between them. The CDR3 loop reads CSVAQGGNQPQHF. The CDR3 nucleotides read TGCAGCGTTGCACAGGGAGGCAATCAGCCCCAGCATTTT.

The chain combines TRBV29-1 with TRBJ2-5; D is tentatively TRBD1 or TRBD2 (5 bases each). Looked up from germline, CDR1 is SQVTM and CDR2 is ANQGSEA. V dropped 4 bases and J dropped 9 bases, with 15 bases sitting between them. The CDR3 sequence is 12 residues long. The CDR3 loop reads CSVAGLRGAQYF. In DNA form, the CDR3 reads TGCAGCGTTGCCGGCCTTAGGGGAGCCCAGTACTTC.

This clone was detected only a few times. The chain combines TRBV5-4 with TRBJ1-2, with TRBD1 matching over 9 bases. CDR3 length equals 13 residues. The V gene's germline CDR1 is SGHNT and CDR2 YYREEE (reference sequence). V lost 5 bases to trimming and J lost 5 bases; unmatched junction nucleotides: 4. The CDR3 DNA reads TGTGCCAGCAGTCCCGGGACAGGGTATGGCTACACCTTC. Translating it yields CASSPGTGYGYTF.

The chain couples TRBV30 to TRBJ2-5; D is possibly TRBD1 (6 bases). Trimming left V 0 bases short and J 2 bases short, with 10 bases between. This CDR3 has 14 residues. Germline values: CDR1 GTSNPN, CDR2 SVGIG (reference sequence). The CDR3 loop is CAWSVQGIQETQYF. CDR3 bases: TGTGCCTGGAGTGTACAGGGCATACAAGAGACCCAGTACTTC.

The sample holds a few counts of this clone. The chain uses TRBV4-2 and TRBJ1-2; TRBD1 agrees at 10 bases. The ends lost 2 bases at V and 4 bases at J; junction bases unmatched: 7. The CDR3 runs to 16 residues. Germline CDR1 is LGHNA and CDR2 is YNFKEQ. CDR3 DNA: TGTGCCAGCAGCCAAACGACAGGGGGCGATCTCTATGGCTACACCTTC. This gives the protein CASSQTTGGDLYGYTF.

The chain has TRBV7-2 and TRBJ1-1, with a weak D call TRBD1 (5 bases). The CDR3 is 14 residues long. The germline V gene has CDR1 SGHTA and CDR2 FQGNSA. V was shortened by 2 bases and J by 1 base, with 8 bases between the two germline ends. DNA for the CDR3: TGTGCCAGCAGCTTAACCACAGGGAACACTGAAGCTTTCTTT. Translating it yields CASSLTTGNTEAFF.

This clone has at least ten counts. This chain joins TRBV18 and TRBJ2-7; the D gene is possibly TRBD1 (6 bases). Trimming stripped 3 bases from V and 10 bases from J, with 19 bases between. This CDR3 is built from 14 residues. Germline V lookup: CDR1 KGHSH, CDR2 LQKENI. CDR3 DNA sequence: TGTGCCAGCTCACCCTTGACAGGCCCAACGGGACAGTACTTC. It encodes CASSPLTGPTGQYF.

This clone was detected only a few times. V gene TRBV6-1 combines with J gene TRBJ1-5; D gene uncertain. The CDR3 covers 16 residues. V dropped 1 base and J dropped 1 base, with 11 bases sitting between them. Per germline, CDR1 MNHNS and CDR2 SASEGT. The CDR3 region is CASSEGRVGSNQPQHF. The CDR3 DNA is TGTGCCAGCAGTGAAGGACGGGTGGGAAGCAATCAGCCCCAGCATTTT.

In its sample, this clone was seen a few times. V usage is TRBV28 and J usage is TRBJ2-3; D not certain. V dropped 10 bases and J dropped 3 bases, with 8 bases sitting between them. Germline V lookup: CDR1 MDHEN, CDR2 SYDVKM. The CDR3 runs 11 residues. CDR3 sequence reads: CATQRTDTQYF. In nucleotides, the CDR3 is TGTGCCACACAAAGGACAGATACGCAGTATTTT.

The chain uses TRBV5-4 and TRBJ2-3; tentatively, D is TRBD2 (6 bases). Trimming took off 1 base at V and 1 base at J, with 10 bases between the two ends. The germline V gene encodes CDR1 SGHNT and CDR2 YYREEE (reference sequence). The CDR3 is made up of 15 amino acids. The CDR3 DNA reads as TGTGCCAGCAGCTTGTCGTGGGAGGGCACAGATACGCAGTATTTT. This sequence encodes CASSLSWEGTDTQYF.

The V call is TRBV2, the J call TRBJ2-7; 9 bases map to TRBD1. With V trimmed by 7 bases and J by 6 bases, 10 bases remained unmatched. Germline V gene data show CDR1 as SNHLY and CDR2 as FYNNEI. CDR3 length: 14 amino acids. The CDR3 DNA is TGTGCCAGCAATCCACAGGGGGCTTCGGGCGAGCAGTACTTC. Translating it yields CASNPQGASGEQYF.

The chain links TRBV5-5 to TRBJ2-1; no clear D gene. Trimming took off 6 bases at V and 5 bases at J, with 18 bases between the two ends. The V gene's germline CDR1 is SGHKS and CDR2 YYEKEE (reference sequence). The CDR3 has 15 amino acids. CDR3 loop: CASTSTRVVDNEQFF. The CDR3 region has the DNA TGTGCCAGCACCTCGACCCGTGTTGTTGACAATGAGCAGTTCTTC.

This clone appeared a few times. This chain uses TRBV2 with TRBJ2-7, with D tentatively TRBD1 or TRBD2 (6 bases each). The CDR3 length is 15 residues. The V end was cut by 3 bases, the J end by 1 base, with 13 bases between. Per the germline V gene, CDR1 is SNHLY and CDR2 is FYNNEI. DNA for the CDR3: TGTGCCAGCAGTGAGGGGCAGGGGAGGTCCTACGAGCAGTACTTC. It codes for CASSEGQGRSYEQYF. The variable domain in full, completed from reference TRBV2 and TRBJ2-7, reads EPEVTQTPSHQVTQMGQEVILRCVPISNHLYFYWYRQILGQKVEFLVSFYNNEISEKSEIFDDQFSVERPDGSNFTLKIRSTKLEDSAMYFCASSEGQGRSYEQYFGPGTRLTVT.

The chain couples TRBV7-9 to TRBJ1-1; TRBD1 matches at 7 bases. The V and J ends lost 5 bases and 4 bases, in that order; junction bases with no gene match: 7. This CDR3 is 14 amino acids long. Per germline, CDR1 SEHNR and CDR2 FQNEAQ (reference sequence). CDR3 region: CASSRTGLITEAFF. The CDR3 coding sequence is TGTGCCAGCAGCCGGACAGGCTTGATCACTGAAGCTTTCTTT.

The J gene is TRBJ2-2, the V gene TRBV18; D call uncertain. V dropped 3 bases and J dropped 7 bases, with 9 bases sitting between them. The CDR3 has 13 amino acids. CDR1 is KGHSH and CDR2 is LQKENI in the germline V gene. The CDR3 is CASSPTWDGELFF. The CDR3 nucleotides are TGTGCCAGCTCACCGACTTGGGACGGGGAGCTGTTTTTT.

The chain joins TRBV9 to TRBJ2-4, with a weak D call TRBD2 (6 bases). The V end was cut by 7 bases, the J end by 7 bases, with 18 bases between. The CDR3 has 14 residues. The germline V gene encodes CDR1 SGDLS and CDR2 YYNGEE. DNA of the CDR3: TGTGCCAGCTCCGCCGGAATGGGGGGTAACATTCAGTACTTC. Translation: CASSAGMGGNIQYF.

The chain joins TRBV11-3 to TRBJ2-1; 9 positions match TRBD1. Germline loops: CDR1 SGHNT, CDR2 YENEEA. The V gene end was trimmed by 5 bases and the J gene end by 9 bases; junction bases not matched to a gene: 11. This CDR3 region has 15 residues. The CDR3 protein is CASSLGGDREVEQFF. Written as DNA, the CDR3 is TGTGCCAGCAGCCTAGGGGGGGACAGGGAAGTTGAGCAGTTCTTC.

The chain joins TRBV7-2 to TRBJ1-5; the D is unclear. Germline V gene sequence: CDR1 SGHTA, CDR2 FQGNSA. V was shortened by 2 bases and J by 3 bases, with 5 bases between the two germline ends. This CDR3 spans 13 amino acids. CDR3 protein: CASSLNSNQPQHF. Here the CDR3 DNA reads TGTGCCAGCAGCTTAAACTCCAATCAGCCCCAGCATTTT. The entire variable domain, with the rest obtained from reference TRBV7-2 and TRBJ1-5, is as follows: GAGVSQSPSNKVTEKGKDVELRCDPISGHTALYWYRQSLGQGLEFLIYFQGNSAPDKSGLPSDRFSAERTGGSVSTLTIQRTQQEDSAVYLCASSLNSNQPQHFGDGTRLSIL.

This chain connects TRBV2 to TRBJ2-3; 8 bases align to TRBD2. V dropped 4 bases and J dropped 2; count of bases not matched to a gene: 2. This CDR3 spans 14 amino acids. Germline CDR1 and CDR2: SNHLY and FYNNEI. The CDR3 region has the DNA TGTGCCAGCAGTGGGACTAGCTACACAGATACGCAGTATTTT. It encodes CASSGTSYTDTQYF. The full variable domain, with the rest looked up from reference TRBV2 and TRBJ2-3, is EPEVTQTPSHQVTQMGQEVILRCVPISNHLYFYWYRQILGQKVEFLVSFYNNEISEKSEIFDDQFSVERPDGSNFTLKIRSTKLEDSAMYFCASSGTSYTDTQYFGPGTRLTVL.

This clone was observed a handful of times. The sample holds other DNA sequences that translate to the same CDR3. The chain employs TRBV5-1 and TRBJ2-1, with D perhaps matching TRBD1 or TRBD2 (6 bases each). The CDR3 totals 15 residues. Trimming cost V 0 bases and J 0 bases, with 7 bases left between them. Looked up from germline, CDR1 is SGHRS and CDR2 is YFSETQ. The CDR3 reads CASSLEGGSYNEQFF. The CDR3 DNA sequence: TGCGCCAGCAGCTTGGAGGGGGGCTCCTACAATGAGCAGTTCTTC.

This clone has ten or more counts. The V call is TRBV7-2, the J call TRBJ2-5; 15 bases match TRBD2. The V segment lost 0 bases and the J segment 5 bases; nucleotides outside the gene matches: 4. Germline assignment: CDR1 SGHTA and CDR2 FQGNSA. The CDR3 runs 17 residues. The CDR3 loop is CASSLAGTSGGRETQYF. In nucleotides, the CDR3 is TGTGCCAGCAGCTTAGCCGGGACTAGCGGGGGGAGGGAGACCCAGTACTTC.

The V gene is TRBV2, the J gene TRBJ2-3; D remains unclear. V was pared by 1 base and J by 0 bases, with 8 bases between. Germline values: CDR1 SNHLY, CDR2 FYNNEI. The CDR3 spans 15 residues. The CDR3 reads CASSEGWVSTDTQYF. CDR3 nucleotide sequence: TGTGCCAGCAGTGAAGGTTGGGTGAGCACAGATACGCAGTATTTT. Looking up the rest from reference TRBV2 and TRBJ2-3 gives the full variable domain: EPEVTQTPSHQVTQMGQEVILRCVPISNHLYFYWYRQILGQKVEFLVSFYNNEISEKSEIFDDQFSVERPDGSNFTLKIRSTKLEDSAMYFCASSEGWVSTDTQYFGPGTRLTVL.

This clone was observed a few times. The chain couples TRBV20-1 to TRBJ1-2; no definite D call. V lost 3 bases, J lost 3 bases, and 5 bases lay in between. The germline gives CDR1 DFQATT, CDR2 SNEGSKA (reference sequence). This CDR3 is 11 amino acids long. DNA for the CDR3: TGCAGTGCTAGCGAGTACTATGGCTACACCTTC. Protein sequence: CSASEYYGYTF.

V usage is TRBV27 and J usage is TRBJ2-5; D ambiguous. Germline-derived CDR1 and CDR2 are MNHEY and SMNVEV (reference sequence). The CDR3 consists of 13 residues. Trimming stripped 3 bases from V and 3 bases from J, with 8 bases between. CDR3 nucleotides: TGTGCCAGCAGTTTTTCTGGGAAAGAGACCCAGTACTTC. This gives the protein CASSFSGKETQYF.

The V gene is TRBV20-1, the J gene TRBJ2-3; D gene ambiguous. The CDR3 contains 11 residues. The V and J ends lost 6 bases and 5 bases respectively, with 9 bases between them. Looked up from germline, CDR1 is DFQATT and CDR2 is SNEGSKA (reference sequence). CDR3 in amino acids: CSAEPRDTQYF. CDR3 nucleotides: TGCAGTGCAGAACCGAGAGATACGCAGTATTTT.